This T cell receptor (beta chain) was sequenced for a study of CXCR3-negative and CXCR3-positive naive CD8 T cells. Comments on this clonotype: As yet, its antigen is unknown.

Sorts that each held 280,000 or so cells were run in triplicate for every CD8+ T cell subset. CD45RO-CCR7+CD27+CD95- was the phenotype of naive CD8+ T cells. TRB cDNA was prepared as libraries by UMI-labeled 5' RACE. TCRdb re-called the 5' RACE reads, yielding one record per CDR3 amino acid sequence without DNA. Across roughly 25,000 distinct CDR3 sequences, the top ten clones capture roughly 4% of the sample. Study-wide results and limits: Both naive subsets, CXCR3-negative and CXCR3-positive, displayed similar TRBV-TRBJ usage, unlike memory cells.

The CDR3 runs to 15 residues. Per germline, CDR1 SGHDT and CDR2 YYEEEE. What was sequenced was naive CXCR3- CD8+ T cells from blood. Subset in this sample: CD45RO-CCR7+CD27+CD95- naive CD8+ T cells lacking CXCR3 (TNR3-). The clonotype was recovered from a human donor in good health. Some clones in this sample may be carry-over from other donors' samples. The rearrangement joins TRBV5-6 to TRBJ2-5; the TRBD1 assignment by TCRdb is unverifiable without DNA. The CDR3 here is CASSVIREIQETQYF.